This is a list of T cell receptor beta chains from one sample in a study of monozygotic twins with cystic fibrosis. Here immunoSEQ multiplex PCR was the method, and the copy in TCRdb shows in-frame clones only, minus some. The sample shows 20,000 or so clones, about 97% of them seen only once. Sequencing input: blood. The source is a young woman with cystic fibrosis. The CDR3 runs from the conserved cysteine through the conserved F or W. D genes are given only for firm matches.

CAWTTGGQYHNEQFF	TGTGCCTGGACGACAGGGGGGCAGTACCACAATGAGCAGTTCTTC	TRBV30	TRBJ2-1	TRBD1
CASSKRTGTGEKLFF	TGTGCCAGCAGTAAACGGACAGGGACGGGGGAAAAACTGTTTTTT	TRBV2	TRBJ1-4	TRBD1
CASSSSAVDEQFF	TGTGCCAGCAGCTCCTCGGCGGTGGATGAGCAGTTCTTC	TRBV7-9	TRBJ2-1	NA
CASSQDQGGGETQYF	TGCGCCAGCAGCCAAGATCAGGGAGGGGGGGAGACCCAGTACTTC	TRBV4-3	TRBJ2-5	NA
CASSYRETLSEQYF	TGTGCCAGCAGTTATCGAGAGACCCTAAGCGAGCAGTACTTC	TRBV6-5	TRBJ2-7	NA
CASSSRTATISYNSPLHF	TGTGCCAGCAGCTCTCGGACAGCTACCATCTCCTATAATTCACCCCTCCACTTT	TRBV7-2	TRBJ1-6	NA
CASSLLGGPTDTQYF	TGCGCCAGCAGCTTATTGGGGGGGCCGACAGATACGCAGTATTTT	TRBV5-1	TRBJ2-3	NA
CASSVDSPAVGQPQHF	TGTGCCAGCAGTGTAGACAGTCCCGCCGTTGGTCAGCCCCAGCATTTT	TRBV2	TRBJ1-5	NA
CASSLPWDRGTDTGELFF	TGTGCCAGCAGCCTCCCATGGGACAGGGGGACTGACACCGGGGAGCTGTTTTTT	TRBV11-2	TRBJ2-2	TRBD1
CASSLGREPGTQYF	TGTGCCAGCAGCTTAGGGCGGGAACCGGGGACGCAGTATTTT	TRBV7-6	TRBJ2-3	NA
CASSDGGYGYTF	TGTGCCAGCAGTGACGGCGGTTATGGCTACACCTTC	TRBV6-4	TRBJ1-2	NA
CASSTGQGVVGNYGYTF	TGTGCCAGCAGTACTGGACAGGGAGTGGTGGGGAACTATGGCTACACCTTC	TRBV5-4	TRBJ1-2	TRBD1
CASSLAQANYGYTF	TGCGCCAGCAGCTTGGCACAGGCGAACTATGGCTACACCTTC	TRBV5-1	TRBJ1-2	NA
CAISVGGGGTYEQYF	TGTGCCATCAGTGTAGGAGGGGGCGGGACCTACGAGCAGTACTTC	TRBV10-3	TRBJ2-7	NA
CASSYTETVWNYGYTF	TGTGCCAGCAGTTACACTGAGACCGTTTGGAACTATGGCTACACCTTC	TRBV6-5	TRBJ1-2	NA
CASSLAPGQETQYF	TGTGCCAGCAGCTTGGCTCCCGGCCAAGAGACCCAGTACTTC	TRBV5-6	TRBJ2-5	NA
CASSADRGRETQYF	TGTGCCAGCAGTGCGGACAGGGGGAGAGAGACCCAGTACTTC	TRBV6-1	TRBJ2-5	TRBD1